This record covers a single T cell receptor (beta chain). The CDR3 consists of 17 residues. The junction had 5 bases not matched to a gene; V was cut back by 5 bases and J by 0 bases. The germline gives CDR1 MNHEY, CDR2 SVGEGT. The data derive from a study of T cell responses to AZD1222 COVID-19 vaccine. Sequenced by immunoSEQ multiplex PCR; TCRdb stores in-frame clones only, minus some. The table includes 180,000 or so clones, 88% detected once. This TCR was sampled from an adult who received the AZD1222 COVID-19 vaccine. The chain is built from TRBV6-2 or TRBV6-3 and TRBJ2-7; 15 nucleotides match TRBD2. Material: peripheral blood, obtained 28 days after the second AZD1222 dose. Here the CDR3 DNA reads TGTGCCAGCAGTCTCGGGACTAGCGGGAGGACCTCCTACGAGCAGTACTTC. Protein product: CASSLGTSGRTSYEQYF.